This T cell receptor (beta chain) derives from a study of blood T cell repertoires in COVID-19. Study in general: Sources were T cells, B-cell-depleted T cells, or PBMCs; the material itself was cDNA or gDNA.

Germline CDR1 is MDHEN and CDR2 is SYDVKM. V gave up 2 bases and J gave up 4 bases; unmatched junction bases: 8. This CDR3 has 16 residues. Measured with immunoSEQ multiplex PCR; TCRdb has only the in-frame clones, and not every one. The sample has about 170,000 clones, around 82% seen once. The sequenced sample was peripheral blood. V and J are TRBV28 and TRBJ1-3; TRBD1 agrees at 7 bases. This TCR came from a human donor with acute or convalescent COVID-19. The donor label of this sample is uncertain. CDR3 bases: TGTGCCAGCAGTTTAAACAGGGGCCTCAGGGGAAACACCATATATTTT. It yields the protein CASSLNRGLRGNTIYF.